This T cell receptor (beta chain) came from a study of Ad26.COV2.S vaccination and SARS-CoV-2 variants (dated by TCRdb to about 2021). Broadly, across the study: Vaccine-arm donors came from COV1001, a multicentre, randomized, double-blind, placebo-controlled phase I-IIa trial of Ad26.COV2.S in healthy adults. Sequencing of the TCRbeta repertoire served to evaluate the specificity and breadth of SARS-CoV-2-reactive T cell receptors following Ad26.COV2.S vaccination. Ad26.COV2.S was given intramuscularly at 5x10^10 or 1x10^11 viral particles, as a single shot or as two shots 56 days apart. A total of 32 samples were included in the TCR-sequenced set, comprising some 20 Ad26.COV2.S vaccine recipients, 5 placebo recipients and 8 SARS-CoV-2 convalescent individuals. Throughout the experiments and outcome assessment, investigators stayed blinded to trial group allocation. Trial participants were randomized into five groups of five: low-dose or high-dose Ad26.COV2.S given once or twice, or placebo on both occasions.

CDR1 and CDR2 are read off the germline V gene as KGHDR and SFDVKD. The junction shows trimming of 9 bases on V and 4 bases on J, plus 11 bases between the germline ends. The CDR3 goes from the cysteine to the phenylalanine over 12 residues. The retained sequence is limited to the CDR3, 36 bases, with the frame set at the first base. Points the paper makes about the study in general: The study lacked the statistical power to compare responses across vaccine doses or regimens. The authors noted that the TCR breadth and depth analyses may have underestimated total T cell responses. After vaccination, substantial breadth of spike-specific CD8+ and CD4+ T cell responses was reported. Ad26.COV2.S recipients had higher spike-specific TCR breadth than placebo recipients (P = 0.0014). Non-spike TCR breadth was comparable between vaccine and placebo recipients, consistent with the vaccine containing only spike.

The immunoSEQ Assay was used to sequence TCRbeta CDR3 regions. After extraction, genomic DNA underwent amplification by bias-controlled multiplex PCR, followed by high-throughput sequencing. The study's processing was this. To quantify the absolute abundance of every unique TCRbeta CDR3 region, sequences were collapsed and filtered. T cell fraction was estimated by normalizing TCRbeta template counts to usable DNA, with usable DNA measured through amplification of reference genes found in all nucleated cells. Repertoire TCRs were annotated as SARS-CoV-2-specific when V gene, CDR3 amino acid sequence and J gene were exactly matched to a known reactive TCR set. The reference SARS-CoV-2 TCR set came from MIRA and was filtered for enrichment in COVID-19-positive ImmuneCODE repertoires, removing public or cross-reactive TCRs. Using the MIRA antigens, annotated TCRs were further analysed by specific ORF or by position within an ORF. Breadth was defined as annotated unique rearrangements over total unique productive rearrangements; depth was the summed frequency of those rearrangements. Group comparisons of TCR breadth used two-sided Wilcoxon rank-sum tests. In TCRdb, the immuneACCESS table is reduced to in-frame sequences with V and J assigned. These tables do not hold every clone; where another copy was compared, an unresolved V gene accounts for under half, and the others remain unexplained. That table gives V, J and clone size, and the DNA gave D and trimming. In all, the sample holds roughly 350,000 clones, and 75% to 90% of those were seen once. Together, the top ten hold about 10% of the sample.

In the case of this clone: It has no known antigen specificity. No base quality information exists; no much larger clone differs at one position.

This specimen's treatment or condition label, interpreted: about 20 received Ad26.COV2.S at low or high dose, single or two shots; five or six received placebo; per-sample allocation not given. Repertoires of vaccine and placebo recipients were sequenced from samples taken on day 63 after the first injection. Between 29 July and 7 August 2020, Cohort 1b enrolled about two dozen adults aged 18-55 years at one site in Boston, USA. Ad26.COV2.S was a replication-incompetent adenovirus type 26 vector expressing a prefusion-stabilized SARS-CoV-2 spike protein from the original Wuhan strain. The sequence is built from TRBV24-1 and TRBJ1-2; no D gene can be assigned with confidence. The specimen comprised peripheral blood, sampled in a trial of Ad26.COV2.S vaccine versus placebo. This clonotype originated in a person between 18 and 65 years old who received the Ad26.COV2.S COVID-19 vaccine or a placebo. For the CDR3, the sequence is CATQSETYGYTF. The DNA sequence follows: TGTGCCACCCAGTCTGAGACCTATGGCTACACCTTC.